This TCR beta chain stems from a study of cytomegalovirus exposure and HLA in healthy donors. Study-level points and caveats: According to a later analysis, most TCR beta chains associated with CMV appeared HLA-restricted. Later analysis associated a missense DCLRE1C variant with TCR beta V- and J-gene trimming. An analysis was carried out at a later point. It showed that HLA-associated TCR beta chains were more clonally expanded than equally common non-associated chains. Most of the TCR beta V segments (in an earlier analysis) were productive either about 90% or about 30% of the time.

In regard to this clone: Antigen specificity is unknown.

Primers for the PCR totalled 60 Vbeta and 13 Jbeta. Here immunoSEQ multiplex PCR was the method, and the copy in TCRdb shows in-frame clones only, minus some. This table has some 150,000 clones, approximately 80% appearing once. Material for sequencing was PBMCs. This TCR was recovered from a man aged 30 to 39 in good health and CMV-seropositive.

For the CDR3, the DNA is TGTGCCAGTAGTATCCCGCGGGGGACCTACACCGGGGAGCTGTTTTTT. The encoded protein is CASSIPRGTYTGELFF. The chain is built from TRBV19 and TRBJ2-2; 7 bases align to TRBD2. The CDR3 spans 16 residues. Germline V gene sequence: CDR1 LNHDA, CDR2 SQIVND (reference sequence). Losses at the gene ends were 3 bases for V and 3 bases for J; bases not matched to a gene: 7.